The clone carrying this T cell receptor (beta chain) was detected a few times. What it binds is not known. This CDR3 spans 13 amino acids. The V end lost 7 bases, the J end lost 2 bases, and 15 bases lay between the germline ends. Germline V gene sequence: CDR1 SQVTM, CDR2 ANQGSEA. The data are from a study of T-cell memory formation after mild COVID-19. TCRdb fed the 5' RACE reads into MiXCR, producing one record per CDR3 protein. In the table there are approximately 500,000 distinct CDR3 sequences, around 27% of which are singletons. Study-wide points: That cross-reactive memory joined was suggested by some responding clones appearing in pre-infection memory. Those CD4+ clones that contracted were mainly in CM and EM (CD8+ ones in EMRA). While clones contracting from day 15 to 85 were balanced between CD4 and CD8, later expanders leaned CD4+.

The rearrangement links TRBV29-1 to TRBJ2-7; D gene unclear. The TCR comes from an adult woman who had mild COVID-19 (a few samples of this study predate the infection). Cell type and time point are not known. The sequenced sample was PBMCs or a T cell subset sorted from them (not recorded which). The CDR3 region has the DNA TGCAGCGCTGTACTTGACAAAGCCTACGAGCAGTACTTC. Translating it yields CSAVLDKAYEQYF.